This paragraph reports one TCR beta chain. The sample comes from a study of identical twins. This CDR3 is 13 amino acids long. The germline CDR1 and CDR2 sequences are MDHEN and SYDVKM. J lost 5 bases, V lost 9 bases, and 9 bases had no gene match. TCRdb reprocessed the 5' RACE reads with MiXCR, giving one entry per CDR3 protein. The data show 280,000 or so distinct CDR3 sequences, approximately 8% seen once. This sample also belongs to another study, concerning yellow fever vaccine responses in identical twins.

The chain uses TRBV28 and TRBJ1-1, with 7 bases lining up with TRBD1. What was sequenced was memory (CD45RO+) T cells sorted from blood. This TCR was sampled from a woman under 30 in good health. CDR3 in DNA: TGTGCCAGTACAGGGAGGGGGCAGACTGAAGCTTTCTTT. This sequence encodes CASTGRGQTEAFF.